This T cell receptor (beta chain) was obtained from a study of technical replicates of blood from a handful of donors. Repertoires were generated with immunoSEQ multiplex PCR, while TCRdb's copy carries only in-frame clones and drops some. The sample yields 50,000 to 70,000 clones, 80% to 95% seen once. This CDR3 spans 12 amino acids. Losses at the gene ends were 0 bases for V and 15 bases for J; bases not matched to a gene: 4. The germline V gene encodes CDR1 ENHRY and CDR2 SYGVKD. This sequence originates from a human donor in good health. Some clones in this sample may be carry-over from other donors' samples. The sample comprised PBMCs. V usage is TRBV10-3 and J usage is TRBJ2-1; 8 bases map to TRBD2. The CDR3, as DNA: TGTGCCATCAGTGAGTCCGCGACTAGCGTGTTCTTC. Encoded protein: CAISESATSVFF.